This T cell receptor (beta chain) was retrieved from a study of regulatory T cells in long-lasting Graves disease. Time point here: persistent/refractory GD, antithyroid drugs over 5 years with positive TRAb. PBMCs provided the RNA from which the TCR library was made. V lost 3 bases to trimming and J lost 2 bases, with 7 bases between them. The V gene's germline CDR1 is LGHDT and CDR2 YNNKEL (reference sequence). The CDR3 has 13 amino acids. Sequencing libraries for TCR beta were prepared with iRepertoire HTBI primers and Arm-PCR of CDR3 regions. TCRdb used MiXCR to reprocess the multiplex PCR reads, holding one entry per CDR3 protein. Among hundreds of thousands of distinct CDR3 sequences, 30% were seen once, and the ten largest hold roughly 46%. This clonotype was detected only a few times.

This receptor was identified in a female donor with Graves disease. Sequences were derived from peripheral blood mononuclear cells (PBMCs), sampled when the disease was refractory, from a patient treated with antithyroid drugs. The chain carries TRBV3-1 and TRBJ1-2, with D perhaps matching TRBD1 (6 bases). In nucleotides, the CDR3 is TGTGCCAGCAGCCACCAGGGGAACTATGGCTACACCTTC. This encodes CASSHQGNYGYTF.